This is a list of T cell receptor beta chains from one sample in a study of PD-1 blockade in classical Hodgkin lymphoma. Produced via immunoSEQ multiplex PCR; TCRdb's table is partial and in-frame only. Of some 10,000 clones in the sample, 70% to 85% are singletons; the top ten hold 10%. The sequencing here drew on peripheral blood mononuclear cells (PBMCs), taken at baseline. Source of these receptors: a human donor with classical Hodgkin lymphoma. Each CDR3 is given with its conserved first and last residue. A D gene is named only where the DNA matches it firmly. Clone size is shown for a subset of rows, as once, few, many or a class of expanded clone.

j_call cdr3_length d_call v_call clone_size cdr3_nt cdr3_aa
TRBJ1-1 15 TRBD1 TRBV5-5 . TGTGCCAGCAGCCCCGGACAGGGGTGGGTGACTGAAGCTTTCTTT CASSPGQGWVTEAFF
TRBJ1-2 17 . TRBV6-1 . TGTGCCAGCAGTGGAGACATAAGGACAGCAGCTAACTATGGCTACACCTTC CASSGDIRTAANYGYTF
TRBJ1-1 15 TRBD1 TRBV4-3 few TGCGCCAGCAGCCAAGAAGGACAGGGTCGCACTGAAGCTTTCTTT CASSQEGQGRTEAFF
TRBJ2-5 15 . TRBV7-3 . TGTGCCAGCAGCCGGAGTGCAGGGTGGCAAGAGACCCAGTACTTC CASSRSAGWQETQYF
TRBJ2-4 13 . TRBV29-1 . TGCAGCGTTGAAGGGGGCGCGAAAAACATTCAGTACTTC CSVEGGAKNIQYF
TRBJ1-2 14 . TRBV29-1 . TGCAGCGTCAGTCGTACGGCGGAAAACTATGGCTACACCTTC CSVSRTAENYGYTF
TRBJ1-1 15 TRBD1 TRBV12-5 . TGTGCTAGTGCCATGGACAGGGCGGGAAACACTGAAGCTTTCTTT CASAMDRAGNTEAFF
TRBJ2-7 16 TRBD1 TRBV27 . TGTGCCAGCAGCCCGGGGACAGGGGCTTCTTCCTACGAGCAGTACTTC CASSPGTGASSYEQYF
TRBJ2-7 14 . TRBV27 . TGTGCCAGCAGTTTTGGAGGGCCCCCCTACGAGCAGTACTTC CASSFGGPPYEQYF
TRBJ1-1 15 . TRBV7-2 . TGTGCCAGCAGCTTAGTCGGATCCTCGAACACTGAAGCTTTCTTT CASSLVGSSNTEAFF
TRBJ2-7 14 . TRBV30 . TGTGCCTGGAGTGTACGAGGCGGAGCCTACGAGCAGTACTTC CAWSVRGGAYEQYF
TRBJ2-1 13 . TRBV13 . TGTGCCAGCAGCTTAAGTCCGGACAATGAGCAGTTCTTC CASSLSPDNEQFF
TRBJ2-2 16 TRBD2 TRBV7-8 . TGTGCCAGCAGCTTACCGGCTAGCGGGGGCACCGGGGAGCTGTTTTTT CASSLPASGGTGELFF
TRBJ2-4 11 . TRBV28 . TGTGCCAGCAGAGCAGGGTTCGATCTGGACTTC CASRAGFDLDF
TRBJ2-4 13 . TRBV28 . TGTGCCAGCAGACGCACCGCGGAAGGAATTCAGTACTTC CASRRTAEGIQYF
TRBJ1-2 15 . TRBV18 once TGTGCCAGCTCACCACGCGCCGTCAGCGGTGATGGCTACACCTTC CASSPRAVSGDGYTF
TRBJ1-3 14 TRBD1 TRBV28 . TGTGCCAGCAGCGGACAGGGGGCAAGGAACACCATATATTTT CASSGQGARNTIYF
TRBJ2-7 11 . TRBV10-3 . TGTGCCATCAGTGAGTCGTTCGAGCAGTACTTC CAISESFEQYF
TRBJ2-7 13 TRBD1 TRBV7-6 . TGTGCCAGCAGCTCTCACAGGGGCCACGAGCAGTACTTC CASSSHRGHEQYF
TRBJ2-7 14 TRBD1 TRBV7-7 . TGTGCCAGCAGCGTGGGGACAGGGAGCTACGAGCAGTACTTC CASSVGTGSYEQYF
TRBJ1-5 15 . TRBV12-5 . TGTGCTAGTGGTTTGGTACTCCCCCCTAATCAGCCCCAGCATTTT CASGLVLPPNQPQHF
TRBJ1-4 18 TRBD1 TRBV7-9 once TGTGCCAGCAGCTTAGTCTTGACGACAGGGGGCGTTGGTGAAAAACTGTTTTTT CASSLVLTTGGVGEKLFF
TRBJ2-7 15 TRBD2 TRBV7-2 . TGTGCCAGCAGCTCAGCGGGGGGGATCTCCTACGAGCAGTACTTC CASSSAGGISYEQYF
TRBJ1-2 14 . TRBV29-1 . TGCAGCGTTGTAACTGGACAGTTTAACTATGGCTACACCTTC CSVVTGQFNYGYTF
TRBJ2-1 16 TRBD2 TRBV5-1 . TGCGCCAGCAGCTTGGCGAGCGGGGGGAAAGGCAATGAGCAGTTCTTC CASSLASGGKGNEQFF
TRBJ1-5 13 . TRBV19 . TGTGCCAGTAGTATAGGGCAGAATCAGCCCCAGCATTTT CASSIGQNQPQHF
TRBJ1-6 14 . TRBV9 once TGTGCCAGCAGCGGGGGACTCCAGAATTCACCCCTCCACTTT CASSGGLQNSPLHF
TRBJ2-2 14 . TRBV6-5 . TGTGCCAGCAGTTACGAGGGGCGAACCGGGGAGCTGTTTTTT CASSYEGRTGELFF
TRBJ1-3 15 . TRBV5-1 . TGCGCCAGCAGCTTGGCCTCGGGGGTCGGAAACACCATATATTTT CASSLASGVGNTIYF
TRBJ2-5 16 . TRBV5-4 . TGTGCCAGCAGCTTATCGTCGGACTGGCCCATGGAGACCCAGTACTTC CASSLSSDWPMETQYF
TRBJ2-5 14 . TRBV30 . TGTGCCTGGAGTGTAAGCGGAGGAGGAGAGACCCAGTACTTC CAWSVSGGGETQYF
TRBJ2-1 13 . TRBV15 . TGTGCCACCAGCAGAGTCGTCTACAATGAGCAGTTCTTC CATSRVVYNEQFF
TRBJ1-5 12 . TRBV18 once TGTGCCAGCTCAGACGGGTATCAGCCCCAGCATTTT CASSDGYQPQHF
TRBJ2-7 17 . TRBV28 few TGTGCCAGCAGCAAACCGGACGCGTATGTTCGCAGCTACGAGCAGTACTTC CASSKPDAYVRSYEQYF
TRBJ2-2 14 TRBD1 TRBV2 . TGTGCCAGCATTGGACAGGGGGCGGTCGGGGAGCTGTTTTTT CASIGQGAVGELFF
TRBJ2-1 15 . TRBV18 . TGTGCCAGCTCACCTCAGCGTAGGGCCACTAATGAGCAGTTCTTC CASSPQRRATNEQFF
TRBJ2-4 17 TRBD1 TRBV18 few TGTGCCAGCTCACCACTAGGGACAGGGTTAGCCAAAAACATTCAGTACTTC CASSPLGTGLAKNIQYF
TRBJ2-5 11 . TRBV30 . TGTGCCTGGAGTGTTTCGCGGACCCAGTACTTC CAWSVSRTQYF
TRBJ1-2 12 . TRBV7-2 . TGTGCCAGCAGCTTTGGCGCCTATGGCTACACCTTC CASSFGAYGYTF